This TCR beta chain appears in the sequencing data of a study of cytomegalovirus exposure and HLA in healthy donors. Overall study results and limits: Fewer N-insertions (relative to the roughly 630-donor mean) were reportedly seen in an Asian-associated ancestry cluster in a later analysis. An assumption of roughly uniform sequencing depth across donors underlay the presence/absence analyses. Associated with cytomegalovirus, according to the listing, were around 160 TCR beta chains. The authors later found HLA-associated TCR beta chains more clonally expanded than equally common others.

Remarks on this clone: Antigen unknown.

CDR1 and CDR2 (germline): SGHTA, FQGNSA. CDR3 length: 14 residues. The V gene lost 2 bases and the J gene lost 0 bases, with 7 bases spanning the gap. This PCR relied on a set of 60 Vbeta primers and 13 Jbeta primers. Assay used: immunoSEQ multiplex PCR; TCRdb lists only in-frame clones, some missing. Among 90,000 to 110,000 clones, 83% were seen once, and the ten largest hold 5% to 6.5%. The sequencing sample was made of PBMCs. V and J are TRBV7-2 and TRBJ1-1; no definite D call. This sequence originates from a man between 18 and 35 years old in good health and CMV-seronegative. CDR3 nucleotides: TGTGCCAGCAGCTTACAGGCGATGAACACTGAAGCTTTCTTT. Translating gives CASSLQAMNTEAFF.